This T cell receptor (beta chain) was captured by sequencing in a study of blood T cell repertoires in COVID-19. Study in general: Some COVID-19 samples were acute and others convalescent; all came from the United States, Italy and Spain.

The protocol was immunoSEQ multiplex PCR, while the TCRdb copy is restricted to in-frame clones and leaves out a portion. Here the sample spans 400,000 or so clones, 75% to 90% being singletons. CDR3 size: 12 residues. V was clipped by 0 bases and J by 4 bases, with 4 bases between them. Germline values: CDR1 MNHNS, CDR2 SASEGT. This clonotype originated in a man aged 30 to 39 who had recovered from COVID-19. The specimen sequenced was PBMCs or T cells enriched from blood (not recorded which). The rearrangement links TRBV6-1 to TRBJ2-7; D gene uncertain. The CDR3 DNA sequence: TGTGCCAGCAGTGAAGCCAGATACGAGCAGTACTTC. The encoded protein is CASSEARYEQYF.